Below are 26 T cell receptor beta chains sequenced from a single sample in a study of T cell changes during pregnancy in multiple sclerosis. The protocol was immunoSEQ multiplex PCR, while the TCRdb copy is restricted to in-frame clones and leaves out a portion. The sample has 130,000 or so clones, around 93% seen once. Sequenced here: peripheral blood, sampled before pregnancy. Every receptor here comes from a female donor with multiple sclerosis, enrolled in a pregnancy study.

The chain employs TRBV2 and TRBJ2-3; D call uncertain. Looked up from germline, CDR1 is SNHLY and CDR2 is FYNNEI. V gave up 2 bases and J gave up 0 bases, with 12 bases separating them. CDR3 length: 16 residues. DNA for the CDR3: TGTGCCAGCAGTGAATGGCCGTCCCCTAGCACAGATACGCAGTATTTT. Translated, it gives CASSEWPSPSTDTQYF.

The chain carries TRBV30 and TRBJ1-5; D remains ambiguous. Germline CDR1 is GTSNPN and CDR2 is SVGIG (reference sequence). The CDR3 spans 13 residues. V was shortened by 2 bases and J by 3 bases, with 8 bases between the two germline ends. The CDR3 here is CAWSTGDNQPQHF. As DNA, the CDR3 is TGTGCCTGGAGTACCGGGGACAATCAGCCCCAGCATTTT.

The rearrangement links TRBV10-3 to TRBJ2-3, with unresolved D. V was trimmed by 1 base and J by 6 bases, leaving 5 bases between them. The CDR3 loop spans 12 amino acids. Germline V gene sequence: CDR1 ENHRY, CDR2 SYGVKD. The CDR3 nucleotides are TGTGCCATCAGTGAGTTGCGGGATACGCAGTATTTT. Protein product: CAISELRDTQYF.

The CDR3 DNA reads TGTGCCAGCCATCCACGCCTAGGCTCTGGAAACACCATATATTTT. It translates to CASHPRLGSGNTIYF. V is TRBV6-1 and J is TRBJ1-3; no reliable D call. The CDR3 is 15 residues long. Germline loops: CDR1 MNHNS, CDR2 SASEGT. The V gene lost 8 bases and the J gene lost 0 bases, with 14 bases spanning the gap.

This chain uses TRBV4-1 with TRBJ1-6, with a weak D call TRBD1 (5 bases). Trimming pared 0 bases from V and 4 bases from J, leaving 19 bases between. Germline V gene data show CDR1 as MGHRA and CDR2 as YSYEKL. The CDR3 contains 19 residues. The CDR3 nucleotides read TGCGCCAGCAGCCAAGATCGATCTCGGGGGAATCTTTATAATTCACCCCTCCACTTT. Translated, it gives CASSQDRSRGNLYNSPLHF.

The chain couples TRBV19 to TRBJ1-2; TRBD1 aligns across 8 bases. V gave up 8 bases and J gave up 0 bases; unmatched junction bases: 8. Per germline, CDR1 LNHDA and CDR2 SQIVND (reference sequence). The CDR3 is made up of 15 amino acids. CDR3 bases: TGTGCCAGTGTTCTACAGGGGGAAGCTAACTATGGCTACACCTTC. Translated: CASVLQGEANYGYTF.

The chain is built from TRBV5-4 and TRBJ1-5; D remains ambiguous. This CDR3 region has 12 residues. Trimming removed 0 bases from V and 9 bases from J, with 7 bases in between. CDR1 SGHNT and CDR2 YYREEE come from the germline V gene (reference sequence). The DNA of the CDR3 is TGTGCCAGCAGCTTGGGAGGGCGGCCCCAGCATTTT. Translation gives CASSLGGRPQHF.

This CDR3 reads CASSQEGGSPEETQYF. The CDR3 region has the DNA TGTGCCAGCAGCCAAGAAGGCGGGAGTCCGGAAGAGACCCAGTACTTC. The rearrangement uses TRBV4-2 and TRBJ2-5; 7 bases match TRBD2. The germline V gene has CDR1 LGHNA and CDR2 YNFKEQ. J lost 3 bases, V lost 0 bases, and 7 bases had no gene match. This CDR3 is 16 amino acids long.

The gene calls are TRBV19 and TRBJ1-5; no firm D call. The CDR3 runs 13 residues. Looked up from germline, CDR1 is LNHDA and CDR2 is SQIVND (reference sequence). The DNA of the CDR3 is TGTGCGATTAGTTGGGGAGCCAATCAGCCCCAGCATTTT. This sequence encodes CAISWGANQPQHF.

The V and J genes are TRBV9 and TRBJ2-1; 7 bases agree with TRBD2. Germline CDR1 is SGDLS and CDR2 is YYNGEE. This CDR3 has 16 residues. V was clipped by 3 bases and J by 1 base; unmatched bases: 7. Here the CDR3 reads CASSETSGASYNEQFF. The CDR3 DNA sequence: TGTGCCAGCAGCGAAACAAGCGGGGCATCCTACAATGAGCAGTTCTTC.

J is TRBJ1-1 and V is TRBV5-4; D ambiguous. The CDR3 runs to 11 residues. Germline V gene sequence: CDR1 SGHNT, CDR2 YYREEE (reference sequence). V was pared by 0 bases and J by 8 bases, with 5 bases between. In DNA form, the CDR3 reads TGTGCCAGCAGCTTGGACTCAGAAGCTTTCTTT. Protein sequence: CASSLDSEAFF.

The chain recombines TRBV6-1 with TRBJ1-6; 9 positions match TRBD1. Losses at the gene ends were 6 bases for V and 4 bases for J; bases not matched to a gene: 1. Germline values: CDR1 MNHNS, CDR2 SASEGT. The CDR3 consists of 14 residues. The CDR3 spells CASRGTGYNSPLHF. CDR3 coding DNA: TGTGCCAGCAGGGGGACAGGGTATAATTCACCCCTCCACTTT.

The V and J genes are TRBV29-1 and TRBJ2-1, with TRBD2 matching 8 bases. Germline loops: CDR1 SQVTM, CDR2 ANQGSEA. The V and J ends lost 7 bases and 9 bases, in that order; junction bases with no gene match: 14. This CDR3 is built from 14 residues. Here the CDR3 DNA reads TGCAGCGCACGGAGCGGGGGTACGGACAGTGAGCAGTTCTTC. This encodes CSARSGGTDSEQFF.

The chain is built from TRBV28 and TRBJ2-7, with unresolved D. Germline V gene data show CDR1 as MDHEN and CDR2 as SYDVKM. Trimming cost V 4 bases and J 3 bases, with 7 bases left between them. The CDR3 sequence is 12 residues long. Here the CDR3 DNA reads TGTGCCAGCAGTTCCACATACTACGAGCAGTACTTC. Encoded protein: CASSSTYYEQYF.

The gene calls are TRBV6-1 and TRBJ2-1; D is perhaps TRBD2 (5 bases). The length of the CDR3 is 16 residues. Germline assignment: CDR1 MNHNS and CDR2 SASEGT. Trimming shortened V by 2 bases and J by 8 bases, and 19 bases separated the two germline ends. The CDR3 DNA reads TGTGCCAGCAGTGAAAGAGGAGAAACCAACGGGGATGAGCAGTTCTTC. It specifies CASSERGETNGDEQFF.

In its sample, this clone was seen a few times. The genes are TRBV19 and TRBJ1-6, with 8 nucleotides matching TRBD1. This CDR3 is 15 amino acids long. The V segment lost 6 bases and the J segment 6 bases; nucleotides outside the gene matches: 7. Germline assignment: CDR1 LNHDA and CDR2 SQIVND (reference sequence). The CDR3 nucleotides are TGTGCCAGTAGCCCGACAGGGGCTGTTAATTCACCCCTCCACTTT. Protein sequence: CASSPTGAVNSPLHF.

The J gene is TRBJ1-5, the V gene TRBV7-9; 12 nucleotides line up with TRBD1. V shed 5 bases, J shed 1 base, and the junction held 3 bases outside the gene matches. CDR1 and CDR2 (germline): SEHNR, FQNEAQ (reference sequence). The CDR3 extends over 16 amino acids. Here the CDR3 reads CASSPGTGGSNQPQHF. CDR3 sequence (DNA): TGTGCCAGCAGCCCTGGGACAGGGGGCAGCAATCAGCCCCAGCATTTT.

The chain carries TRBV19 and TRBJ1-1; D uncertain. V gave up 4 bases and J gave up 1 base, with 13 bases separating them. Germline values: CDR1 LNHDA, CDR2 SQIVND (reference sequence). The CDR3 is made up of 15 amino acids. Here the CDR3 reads CASSTYAAANTEAFF. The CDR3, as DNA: TGTGCCAGTAGTACCTACGCGGCAGCGAACACTGAAGCTTTCTTT.

The CDR3 protein is CASSRYVQGNYGYTF. DNA for the CDR3: TGTGCCAGCAGCCGATATGTCCAGGGGAACTATGGCTACACCTTC. J is TRBJ1-2 and V is TRBV28; tentatively, D is TRBD1 (6 bases). Germline V gene lookup returns CDR1 MDHEN and CDR2 SYDVKM. V was trimmed by 6 bases and J by 2 bases, leaving 16 bases between them. This CDR3 comprises 15 residues.

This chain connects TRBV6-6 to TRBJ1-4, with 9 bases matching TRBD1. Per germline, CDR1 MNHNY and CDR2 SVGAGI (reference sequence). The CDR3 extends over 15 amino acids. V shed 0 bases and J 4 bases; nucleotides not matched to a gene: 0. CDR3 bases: TGTGCCAGCAGTTACTCGGGACAGGGTAATGAAAAACTGTTTTTT. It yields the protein CASSYSGQGNEKLFF.

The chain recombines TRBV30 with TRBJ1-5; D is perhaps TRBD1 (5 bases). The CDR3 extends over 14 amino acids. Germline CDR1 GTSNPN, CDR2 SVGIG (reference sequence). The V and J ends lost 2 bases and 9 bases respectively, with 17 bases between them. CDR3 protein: CAWSSGGTSWPQHF. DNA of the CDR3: TGTGCCTGGAGTTCGGGGGGGACCTCCTGGCCCCAGCATTTT.

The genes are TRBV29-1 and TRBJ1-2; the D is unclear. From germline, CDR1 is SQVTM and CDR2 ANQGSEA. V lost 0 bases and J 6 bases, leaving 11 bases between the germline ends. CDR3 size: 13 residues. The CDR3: CSVEDSGVDGYTF. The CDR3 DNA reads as TGCAGCGTTGAAGATTCGGGAGTGGATGGCTACACCTTC.

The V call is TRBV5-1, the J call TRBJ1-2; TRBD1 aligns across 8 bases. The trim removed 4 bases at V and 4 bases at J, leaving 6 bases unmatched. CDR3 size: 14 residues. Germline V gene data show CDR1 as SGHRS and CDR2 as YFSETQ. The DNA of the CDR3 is TGCGCCAGCAGCCCGGTGGACAGGGTCTATGGCTACACCTTC. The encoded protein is CASSPVDRVYGYTF.

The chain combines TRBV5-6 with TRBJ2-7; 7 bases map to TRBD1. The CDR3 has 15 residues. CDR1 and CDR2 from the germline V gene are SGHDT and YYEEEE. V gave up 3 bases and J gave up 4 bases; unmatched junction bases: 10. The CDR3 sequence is CASSSRPGTAYEQYF. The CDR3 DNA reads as TGTGCCAGCAGCTCCCGCCCTGGGACAGCATACGAGCAGTACTTC.

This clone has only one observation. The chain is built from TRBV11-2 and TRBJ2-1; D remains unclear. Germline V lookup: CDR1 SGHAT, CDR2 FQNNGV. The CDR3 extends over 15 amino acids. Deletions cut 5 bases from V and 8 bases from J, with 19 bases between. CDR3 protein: CASSDRPAARDEQFF. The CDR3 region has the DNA TGTGCCAGCAGCGACCGGCCCGCCGCCCGGGATGAGCAGTTCTTC.

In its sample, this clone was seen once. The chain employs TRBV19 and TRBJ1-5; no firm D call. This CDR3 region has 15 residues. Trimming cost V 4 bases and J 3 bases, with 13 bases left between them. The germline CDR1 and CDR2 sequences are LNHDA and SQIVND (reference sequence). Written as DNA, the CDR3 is TGTGCCAGTAGTACTAGAGGGCTGCACAATCAGCCCCAGCATTTT. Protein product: CASSTRGLHNQPQHF.